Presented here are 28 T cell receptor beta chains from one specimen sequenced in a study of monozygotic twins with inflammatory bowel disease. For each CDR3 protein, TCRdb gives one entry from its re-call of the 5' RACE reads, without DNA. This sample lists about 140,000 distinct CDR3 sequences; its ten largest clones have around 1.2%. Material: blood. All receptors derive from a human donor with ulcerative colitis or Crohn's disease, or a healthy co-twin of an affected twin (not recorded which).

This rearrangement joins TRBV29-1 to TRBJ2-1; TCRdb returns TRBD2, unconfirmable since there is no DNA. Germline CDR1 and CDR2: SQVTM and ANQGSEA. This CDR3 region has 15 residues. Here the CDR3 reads CSLRGLAGDPNEQFF.

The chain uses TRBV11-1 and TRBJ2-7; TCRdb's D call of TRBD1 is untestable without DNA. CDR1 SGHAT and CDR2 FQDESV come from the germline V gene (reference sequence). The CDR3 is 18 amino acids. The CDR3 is CASSFPDRGNLGGYEQYF.

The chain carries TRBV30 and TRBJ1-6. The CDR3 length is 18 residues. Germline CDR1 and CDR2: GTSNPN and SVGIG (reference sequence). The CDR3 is CAWSSSRTGLLSDSPLHF.

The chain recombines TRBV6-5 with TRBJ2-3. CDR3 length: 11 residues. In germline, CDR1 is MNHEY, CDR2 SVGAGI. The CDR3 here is CASSSTRTQYF.

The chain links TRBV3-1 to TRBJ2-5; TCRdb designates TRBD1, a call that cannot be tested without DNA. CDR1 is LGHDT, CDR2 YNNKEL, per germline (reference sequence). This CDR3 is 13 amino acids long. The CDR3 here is CANSQGQSKRGYF.

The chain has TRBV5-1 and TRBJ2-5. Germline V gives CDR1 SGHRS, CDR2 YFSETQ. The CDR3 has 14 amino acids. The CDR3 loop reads CASSVSSSQETQYF. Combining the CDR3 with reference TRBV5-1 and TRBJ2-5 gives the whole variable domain KAGVTQTPRYLIKTRGQQVTLSCSPISGHRSVSWYQQTPGQGLQFLFEYFSETQRNKGNFPGRFSGRQFSNSRSEMNVSTLELGDSALYLCASSVSSSQETQYFGPGTRLLVL.

CDR3 loop: CASSLDSYGEQYF. The V gene is TRBV7-2, the J gene TRBJ2-7. Germline lookup yields CDR1 SGHTA and CDR2 FQGNSA. This CDR3 is 13 amino acids long.

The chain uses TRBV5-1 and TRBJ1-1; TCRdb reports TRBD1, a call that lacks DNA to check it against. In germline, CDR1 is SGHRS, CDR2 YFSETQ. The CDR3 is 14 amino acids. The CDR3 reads CASSLGSGATEAFF. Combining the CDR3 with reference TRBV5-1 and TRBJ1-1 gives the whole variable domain KAGVTQTPRYLIKTRGQQVTLSCSPISGHRSVSWYQQTPGQGLQFLFEYFSETQRNKGNFPGRFSGRQFSNSRSEMNVSTLELGDSALYLCASSLGSGATEAFFGQGTRLTVV.

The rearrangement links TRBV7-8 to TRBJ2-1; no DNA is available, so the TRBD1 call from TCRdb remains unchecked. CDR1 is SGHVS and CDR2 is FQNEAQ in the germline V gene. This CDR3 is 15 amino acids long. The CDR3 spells CASSIRQGPGNEQFF. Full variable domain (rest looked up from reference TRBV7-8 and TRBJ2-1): GAGVSQSPRYKVAKRGQDVALRCDPISGHVSLFWYQQALGQGPEFLTYFQNEAQLDKSGLPSDRFFAERPEGSVSTLKIQRTQQEDSAVYLCASSIRQGPGNEQFFGPGTRLTVL.

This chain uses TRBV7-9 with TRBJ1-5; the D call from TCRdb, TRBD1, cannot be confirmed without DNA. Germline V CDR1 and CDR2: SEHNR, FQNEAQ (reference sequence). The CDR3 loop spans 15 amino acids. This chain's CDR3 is CASSLAGQGNQPQHF. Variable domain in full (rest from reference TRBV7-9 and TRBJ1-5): DTGVSQNPRHKITKRGQNVTFRCDPISEHNRLYWYRQTLGQGPEFLTYFQNEAQLEKSRLLSDRFSAERPKGSFSTLEIQRTEQGDSAMYLCASSLAGQGNQPQHFGDGTRLSIL.

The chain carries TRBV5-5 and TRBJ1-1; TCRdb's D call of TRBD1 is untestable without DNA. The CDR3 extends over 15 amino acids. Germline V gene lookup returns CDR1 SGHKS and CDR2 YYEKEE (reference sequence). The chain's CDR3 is CASSLPGGVNTEAFF.

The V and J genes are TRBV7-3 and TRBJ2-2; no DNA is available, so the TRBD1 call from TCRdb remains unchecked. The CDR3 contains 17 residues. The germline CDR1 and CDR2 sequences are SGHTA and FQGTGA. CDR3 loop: CASSSTRDRGRHGELFF.

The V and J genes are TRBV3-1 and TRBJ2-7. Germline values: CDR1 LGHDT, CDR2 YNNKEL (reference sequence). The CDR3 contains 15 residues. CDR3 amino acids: CASSQAQGSSYEQYF.

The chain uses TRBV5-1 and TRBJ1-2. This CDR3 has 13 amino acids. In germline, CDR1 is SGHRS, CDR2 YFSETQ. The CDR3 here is CASSLGGSRGYTF.

The CDR3 is CASSLTGRDTQYF. The genes are TRBV5-4 and TRBJ2-3; the D call from TCRdb, TRBD1, cannot be confirmed without DNA. The CDR3 totals 13 residues. Germline CDR1 is SGHNT and CDR2 is YYREEE (reference sequence).

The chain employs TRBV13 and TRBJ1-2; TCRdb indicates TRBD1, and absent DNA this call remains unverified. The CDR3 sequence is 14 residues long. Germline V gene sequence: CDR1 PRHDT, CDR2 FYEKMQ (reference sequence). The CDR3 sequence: CASSSGTGNYGYTF.

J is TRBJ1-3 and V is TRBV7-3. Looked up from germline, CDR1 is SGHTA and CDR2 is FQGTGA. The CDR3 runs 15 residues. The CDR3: CASSLRGGAGNTIYF. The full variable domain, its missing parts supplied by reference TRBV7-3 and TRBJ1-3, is GAGVSQTPSNKVTEKGKYVELRCDPISGHTALYWYRQSLGQGPEFLIYFQGTGAADDSGLPNDRFFAVRPEGSVSTLKIQRTERGDSAVYLCASSLRGGAGNTIYFGEGSWLTVV.

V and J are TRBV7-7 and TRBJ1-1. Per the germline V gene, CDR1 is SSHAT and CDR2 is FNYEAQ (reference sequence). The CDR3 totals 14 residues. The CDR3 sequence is CASSLAEVNTEAFF. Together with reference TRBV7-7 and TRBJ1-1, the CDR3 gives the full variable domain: GAGVSQSPRYKVTKRGQDVTLRCDPISSHATLYWYQQALGQGPEFLTYFNYEAQPDKSGLPSDRFSAERPEGSISTLTIQRTEQRDSAMYRCASSLAEVNTEAFFGQGTRLTVV.

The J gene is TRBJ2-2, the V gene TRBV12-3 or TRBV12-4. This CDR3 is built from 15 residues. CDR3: CASSPTRVNTGELFF.

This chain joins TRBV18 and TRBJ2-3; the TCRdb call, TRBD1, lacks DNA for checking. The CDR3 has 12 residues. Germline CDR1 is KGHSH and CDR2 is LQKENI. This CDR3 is CASSPGSDTQYF.

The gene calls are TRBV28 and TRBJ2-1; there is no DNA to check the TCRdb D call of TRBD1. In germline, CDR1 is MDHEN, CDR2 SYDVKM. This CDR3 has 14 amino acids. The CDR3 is CASIPDTGGNEQFF.

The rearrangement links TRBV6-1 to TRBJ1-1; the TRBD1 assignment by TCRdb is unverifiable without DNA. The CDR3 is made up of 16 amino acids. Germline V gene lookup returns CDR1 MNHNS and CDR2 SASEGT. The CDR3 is CASSPLPAGGGTEAFF.

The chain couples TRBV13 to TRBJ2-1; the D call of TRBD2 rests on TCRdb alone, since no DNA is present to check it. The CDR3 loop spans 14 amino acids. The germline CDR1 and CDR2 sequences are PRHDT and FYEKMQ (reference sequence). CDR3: CASSAPGLYNEQFF.

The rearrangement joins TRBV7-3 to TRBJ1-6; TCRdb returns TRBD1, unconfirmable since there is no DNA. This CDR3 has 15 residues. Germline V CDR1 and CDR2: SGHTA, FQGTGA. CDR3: CASSLNRGSNSPLHF.

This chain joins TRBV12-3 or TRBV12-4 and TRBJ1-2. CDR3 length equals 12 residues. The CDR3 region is CASSLQGYGYTF.

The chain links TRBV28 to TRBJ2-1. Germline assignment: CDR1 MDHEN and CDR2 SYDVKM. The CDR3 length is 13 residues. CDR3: CASSLNNPNEQFF.

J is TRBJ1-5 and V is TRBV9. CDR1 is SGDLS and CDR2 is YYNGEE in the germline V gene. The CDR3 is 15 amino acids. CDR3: CASSVAEGSNQPQHF. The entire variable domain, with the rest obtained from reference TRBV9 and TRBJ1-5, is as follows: DSGVTQTPKHLITATGQRVTLRCSPRSGDLSVYWYQQSLDQGLQFLIQYYNGEERAKGNILERFSAQQFPDLHSELNLSSLELGDSALYFCASSVAEGSNQPQHFGDGTRLSIL.

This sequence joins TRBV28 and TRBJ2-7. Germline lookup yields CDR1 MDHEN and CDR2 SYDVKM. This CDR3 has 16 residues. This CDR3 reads CASRPTSTSFLYEQYF.